These 7 T cell receptor beta chains share one sample of origin, sequenced in a study of shared clonotypes between healthy human individuals. Data came from immunoSEQ multiplex PCR; TCRdb stores just in-frame clones and leaves some out. The sample holds around 500,000 clones, 81% seen once. Sequencing was done on a sample of PBMCs. Source of these receptors: a woman aged 40 to 55 in good health. Some clones in this sample may be carry-over from other donors' samples.

This clone has a handful of counts. V gene TRBV5-1 combines with J gene TRBJ1-3; D is unclear. CDR1 and CDR2 from the germline V gene are SGHRS and YFSETQ. The CDR3 covers 15 residues. The V end was cut by 4 bases, the J end by 4 bases, with 15 bases between. The CDR3 sequence is CASSPQGSQGNTIYF. DNA of the CDR3: TGCGCCAGCAGCCCCCAAGGCAGTCAAGGAAACACCATATATTTT.

This rearrangement joins TRBV7-8 to TRBJ2-7; D gene ambiguous. V gave up 3 bases and J gave up 3 bases, with 9 bases separating them. This CDR3 comprises 13 residues. CDR1 is SGHVS, CDR2 FQNEAQ, per germline. The CDR3 here is CASSFHRFYEQYF. The CDR3 region has the DNA TGTGCCAGCAGCTTCCACCGATTCTACGAGCAGTACTTC.

J is TRBJ2-1 and V is TRBV7-3; the match to TRBD1 covers 7 bases. Germline values: CDR1 SGHTA, CDR2 FQGTGA. V lost 5 bases, J lost 0 bases, and 7 bases stayed unmatched. The CDR3 runs to 16 residues. CDR3 amino acids: CASSPEGARSYNEQFF. The CDR3, as DNA: TGTGCCAGCAGCCCCGAGGGGGCTCGCTCCTACAATGAGCAGTTCTTC.

CDR3 nucleotide sequence: TGTGCCAGCAGCTTAGGAGTGGGGATGAACACCGGGGAGCTGTTTTTT. Translation: CASSLGVGMNTGELFF. This chain uses TRBV7-2 with TRBJ2-2; D unclear. Germline values: CDR1 SGHTA, CDR2 FQGNSA. Trimming left V 1 base short and J 1 base short, with 10 bases between. The CDR3 length is 16 residues.

The chain recombines TRBV27 with TRBJ2-1; a weak D match, TRBD2 (6 bases). Trimming took off 4 bases at V and 13 bases at J, with 14 bases between the two ends. The CDR3 has 12 residues. CDR1 is MNHEY, CDR2 SMNVEV, per germline (reference sequence). For the CDR3, the DNA is TGTGCCAGCAGTTGGGCGGGAACGGACCAGTTCTTC. The encoded protein is CASSWAGTDQFF.

The V call is TRBV5-4, the J call TRBJ1-2; TRBD1 might be the D (5 bases). The CDR3 has 15 residues. The germline V and J ends were trimmed by 0 bases and 1 base, with 10 bases remaining between them. CDR1 is SGHNT and CDR2 is YYREEE in the germline V gene (reference sequence). CDR3 residues: CASSLGQSFNYGYTF. The DNA of the CDR3 is TGTGCCAGCAGCTTGGGACAGAGCTTTAACTATGGCTACACCTTC.

The J gene is TRBJ2-3, the V gene TRBV27, with 11 bases lining up with TRBD1. Germline values: CDR1 MNHEY, CDR2 SMNVEV (reference sequence). CDR3 size: 17 residues. V dropped 5 bases and J dropped 0; count of bases not matched to a gene: 7. In nucleotides, the CDR3 is TGTGCCAGCAGTCTTAGGACAGGGGGCATGAGCACAGATACGCAGTATTTT. This gives the protein CASSLRTGGMSTDTQYF.